This TCR beta chain was documented in a study of low-dose radiotherapy and immunotherapy resistance in tumors. Overall study context: Those assigned to Cohort 2 were treated with 1 Gy per fraction every two weeks (13 Gy in total over 26 weeks).

This clonotype has at least ten counts. As for time point: after trial treatment. The treatment here: LDRT plus nivolumab, ipilimumab, low-dose cyclophosphamide and aspirin (RACIN trial). Priming of first-strand cDNA relied on TRAV- and TRBV-specific primers (covering alpha and beta chains). It was with a constant-region primer and a V-primer adapter that TCRs were amplified over roughly 19 PCR cycles. TCRdb recomputed calls from the reads with MiXCR, one row per CDR3 protein. The top ten clones hold approximately 5.4% of a sample with 30,000 or so distinct CDR3 sequences, around 50% of them seen once. The receptor comes from a male donor with gallbladder cancer. The sequencing used PBMCs, collected after low-dose radiotherapy plus immunotherapy.

CDR3 in amino acids: CSASPSGGAGNEQFF. In nucleotides, the CDR3 is TGCAGTGCTAGCCCCAGCGGGGGGGCGGGGAATGAGCAGTTCTTC. This sequence joins TRBV20-1 and TRBJ2-1; 10 nucleotides match TRBD2. CDR3 length: 15 residues. The V gene's germline CDR1 is DFQATT and CDR2 SNEGSKA (reference sequence). J gave up 7 bases and V 3 bases, and 9 bases lay outside the gene matches.